One and the same sample provided the 9 T cell receptor beta chains below, sequenced in a study of T cell responses to AZD1222 COVID-19 vaccine. Some clones are missing from TCRdb's copy, which holds only in-frame ones; the method was immunoSEQ multiplex PCR. The profile shows 110,000 or so clones, more than 75% of them singletons. Sample: peripheral blood, taken 28 days after the second AZD1222 dose. The receptors were sampled from an adult who received the AZD1222 COVID-19 vaccine.

The chain joins TRBV4-3 to TRBJ2-5; D unresolved. V shed 4 bases and J shed 5 bases, with 11 bases lying between them. The CDR3 extends over 13 amino acids. Germline V CDR1 and CDR2: LGHNA, YSLEER. CDR3 DNA: TGCGCCAGCAGCCCCCCAACGGTGGAGACCCAGTACTTC. The encoded protein is CASSPPTVETQYF.

The V call is TRBV4-3, the J call TRBJ2-6; possible D gene TRBD2, 5 bases. The CDR3 sequence is 16 residues long. Trimming left V 1 base short and J 4 bases short, with 11 bases between. Germline V gives CDR1 LGHNA, CDR2 YSLEER. The CDR3 region is CASSQAEGLGANVLTF. CDR3 sequence (DNA): TGCGCCAGCAGCCAAGCCGAGGGCCTCGGGGCCAACGTCCTGACTTTC.

The chain carries TRBV7-9 and TRBJ1-1; 11 bases line up with TRBD1. The junction had 5 bases not matched to a gene; V was cut back by 5 bases and J by 0 bases. This CDR3 is built from 16 residues. Germline CDR1 and CDR2: SEHNR and FQNEAQ (reference sequence). The DNA for the CDR3 is TGTGCCAGCAGCAGGACAGGGGGCGCTATGAACACTGAAGCTTTCTTT. Translating it yields CASSRTGGAMNTEAFF.

The chain combines TRBV9 with TRBJ2-3; D ambiguous. The germline V and J ends were trimmed by 4 bases and 4 bases, with 13 bases remaining between them. The CDR3 covers 14 residues. From germline, CDR1 is SGDLS and CDR2 YYNGEE. CDR3 residues: CASSPVVVSDTQYF. The CDR3 DNA is TGTGCCAGCAGCCCCGTCGTTGTGTCAGATACGCAGTATTTT.

The chain uses TRBV4-2 and TRBJ2-7, with D hard to call. V gave up 0 bases and J gave up 1 base, with 10 bases separating them. Germline values: CDR1 LGHNA, CDR2 YNFKEQ. The CDR3 is made up of 15 amino acids. CDR3 sequence: CASSQDRAVSYEQYF. The CDR3 DNA sequence: TGTGCCAGCAGCCAAGATCGGGCGGTTTCCTACGAGCAGTACTTC.

The J gene is TRBJ2-2, the V gene TRBV24-1, with 16 positions matching TRBD2. The CDR3 has 18 amino acids. V was pared by 4 bases and J by 4 bases, with 5 bases of the junction left unmatched. Germline V gene sequence: CDR1 KGHDR, CDR2 SFDVKD. The CDR3 loop is CATSDSGLAGGPTGELFF. The CDR3 DNA is TGTGCCACCAGTGACTCGGGACTAGCGGGAGGGCCCACCGGGGAGCTGTTTTTT.

This chain connects TRBV7-6 to TRBJ2-2; the match to TRBD2 covers 8 bases. The CDR3 has 17 residues. CDR1 SGHVS and CDR2 FNYEAQ come from the germline V gene. Trimming took 1 base from V and 4 from J; bases not matched to a gene: 8. CDR3 sequence (DNA): TGTGCCAGCAGCTTAGTTCAAAGCGGGGGCCTCACCGGGGAGCTGTTTTTT. Translated: CASSLVQSGGLTGELFF.

The sample holds a few counts of this clone. The chain links TRBV30 to TRBJ1-2; TRBD1 matches at 9 bases. In germline, CDR1 is GTSNPN, CDR2 SVGIG (reference sequence). The length of the CDR3 is 15 residues. V trimming: 5 bases; J trimming: 2 bases; junction bases outside the gene matches: 9. The CDR3 coding sequence is TGTGCCTGGTCCCCAACCGGGACAGGGAACTATGGCTACACCTTC. Encoded protein: CAWSPTGTGNYGYTF.

The V call is TRBV7-3, the J call TRBJ2-2, with D possibly being TRBD2 (5 bases). V gave up 1 base and J gave up 7 bases, with 10 bases separating them. Germline V gene lookup returns CDR1 SGHTA and CDR2 FQGTGA. The CDR3 extends over 14 amino acids. The chain's CDR3 is CASSLNVGIGELFF. The CDR3 DNA reads as TGTGCCAGCAGCTTAAACGTCGGGATCGGGGAGCTGTTTTTT.